This TCR beta chain was documented in a study of blood T cell repertoires in COVID-19. About the study: Samples representing acute and convalescent COVID-19 were sourced from the United States, Italy and Spain. T cells, B-cell-depleted T cells, or PBMCs provided the cDNA or gDNA that served as material.

As originally analysed: Cell counts per sample came from amplifying reference gene primers. Measured with immunoSEQ multiplex PCR; TCRdb has only the in-frame clones, and not every one. The D gene and trimming were derived from the DNA, and the V and J assignments and clone size from that table. The sample has some 250,000 clones, roughly 86% seen once; the top ten hold roughly 3%. The receptor comes from a woman aged 25-40 years who had recovered from COVID-19. Sequencing was performed on peripheral blood.

The CDR3 DNA reads TGTGCCAGCTCACGCTGGACAGGGGGCGAGACAGATACGCAGTATTTT. Translating it yields CASSRWTGGETDTQYF. The chain has TRBV18 and TRBJ2-3, with TRBD1 matching over 11 bases. Germline V gene lookup returns CDR1 KGHSH and CDR2 LQKENI. J lost 3 bases, V lost 4 bases, and 6 bases had no gene match. The CDR3 runs 16 residues.